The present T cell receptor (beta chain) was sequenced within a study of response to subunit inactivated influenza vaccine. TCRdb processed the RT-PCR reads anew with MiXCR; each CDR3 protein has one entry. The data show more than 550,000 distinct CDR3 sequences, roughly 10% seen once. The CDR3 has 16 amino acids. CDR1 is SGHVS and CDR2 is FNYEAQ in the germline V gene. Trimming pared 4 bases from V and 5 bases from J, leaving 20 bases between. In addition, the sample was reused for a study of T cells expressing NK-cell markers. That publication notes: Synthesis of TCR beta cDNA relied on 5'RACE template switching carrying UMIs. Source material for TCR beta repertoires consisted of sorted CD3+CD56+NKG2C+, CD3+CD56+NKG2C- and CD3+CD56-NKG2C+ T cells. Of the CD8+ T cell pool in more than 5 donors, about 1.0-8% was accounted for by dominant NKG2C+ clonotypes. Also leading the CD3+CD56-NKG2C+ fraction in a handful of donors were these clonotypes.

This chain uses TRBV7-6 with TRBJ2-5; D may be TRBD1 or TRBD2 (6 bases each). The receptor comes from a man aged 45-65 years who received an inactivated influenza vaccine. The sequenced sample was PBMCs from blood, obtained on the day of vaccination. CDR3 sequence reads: CASSSRGDNSGETQYF. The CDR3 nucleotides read TGTGCCAGCAGCTCAAGGGGGGACAACAGCGGGGAGACCCAGTACTTC.